The 13 T cell receptor beta chains below come from one sample, sequenced in a study of CD8 T cells in Susac syndrome. Random hexamers were used to reverse transcribe 0.5 to 1 ug of RNA. TCRdb redid the calling of the immunoSEQ multiplex PCR reads with MiXCR, one entry per CDR3 protein. The table has some 260,000 distinct CDR3 sequences, over 85% seen once. Sequenced material: CD4+ T cells from PBMCs. The receptors stem from a human donor with multiple sclerosis.

The rearrangement links TRBV7-9 to TRBJ1-5; 9 bases agree with TRBD1. This CDR3 has 14 residues. The ends lost 4 bases at V and 6 bases at J; junction bases unmatched: 4. Germline lookup yields CDR1 SEHNR and CDR2 FQNEAQ (reference sequence). The CDR3 DNA reads as TGTGCCAGCAGCTCGGGACAGGGAATTCAGCCCCAGCATTTT. It specifies CASSSGQGIQPQHF.

This chain uses TRBV27 with TRBJ2-7; maybe TRBD2 (5 bases). Germline CDR1 and CDR2: MNHEY and SMNVEV (reference sequence). The V end lost 7 bases, the J end lost 2 bases, and 15 bases lay between the germline ends. The CDR3 covers 14 residues. The CDR3 spells CASIAAGIPYEQYF. The CDR3 nucleotides are TGTGCCAGCATTGCCGCCGGGATCCCCTACGAGCAGTACTTC.

The chain joins TRBV27 to TRBJ2-3, with D maybe TRBD2 (6 bases). CDR1 is MNHEY and CDR2 is SMNVEV in the germline V gene (reference sequence). The CDR3 has 16 residues. With 8 bases removed from V and 2 bases from J, the gap between germline ends came to 20 bases. CDR3 amino acids: CASGGTTRKVTDTQYF. As DNA, the CDR3 is TGTGCCAGCGGAGGGACCACCAGAAAAGTCACAGATACGCAGTATTTT.

The J gene is TRBJ1-1, the V gene TRBV29-1; no reliable D call. The V end was cut by 2 bases, the J end by 4 bases, with 8 bases between. CDR1 and CDR2 from the germline V gene are SQVTM and ANQGSEA. This CDR3 has 12 residues. The DNA of the CDR3 is TGCAGCGTTGAACTAGGCATCACTGAAGCTTTCTTT. The encoded protein is CSVELGITEAFF. Using reference TRBV29-1 and TRBJ1-1 for the parts outside the CDR3, the full variable domain is SAVISQKPSRDICQRGTSLTIQCQVDSQVTMMFWYRQQPGQSLTLIATANQGSEATYESGFVIDKFPISRPNLTFSTLTVSNMSPEDSSIYLCSVELGITEAFFGQGTRLTVV.

The chain has TRBV27 and TRBJ2-6; D gene ambiguous. Germline V gene sequence: CDR1 MNHEY, CDR2 SMNVEV (reference sequence). Deletions cut 6 bases from V and 0 bases from J, with 18 bases between. CDR3 size: 18 residues. CDR3 nucleotides: TGTGCCAGCAGCCTCTCTTGGAACAGCAACTCTGGGGCCAACGTCCTGACTTTC. Amino acids: CASSLSWNSNSGANVLTF.

V is TRBV30 and J is TRBJ1-3; no definite D call. The CDR3 runs 12 residues. Trimming took off 1 base at V and 9 bases at J, with 10 bases between the two ends. CDR1 and CDR2 (germline): GTSNPN, SVGIG (reference sequence). The CDR3 DNA follows: TGTGCCTGGAGTGCCGGCGGATTCACCATATATTTT. It is translated as CAWSAGGFTIYF.

The V call is TRBV2, the J call TRBJ2-7, with 8 bases identical to TRBD2. J lost 3 bases, V lost 4 bases, and 5 bases had no gene match. There are 14 residues in the CDR3. The germline CDR1 and CDR2 sequences are SNHLY and FYNNEI. The CDR3 nucleotides read TGTGCCAGCAGTGGGCAGCGGGGGATCTACGAGCAGTACTTC. This codes for CASSGQRGIYEQYF.

This clonotype was picked up a small number of times. DNA of the CDR3: TGCAGTGCTGACCTGGACAGCCAAGAGACCCAGTACTTC. This codes for CSADLDSQETQYF. The V call is TRBV20-1, the J call TRBJ2-5; a weak D match, TRBD1 (6 bases). CDR1 and CDR2 from the germline V gene are DFQATT and SNEGSKA (reference sequence). Trimming removed 5 bases from V and 1 base from J, with 11 bases in between. CDR3 length: 13 residues.

The chain recombines TRBV6-6 with TRBJ1-5; D gene unclear. V was cut by 2 bases and J by 6 bases, with 5 bases left in between. This CDR3 has 12 residues. From germline, CDR1 is MNHNY and CDR2 SVGAGI (reference sequence). CDR3 DNA: TGTGCCAGCAGTTACGAGGGTCAGCCCCAGCATTTT. Translation: CASSYEGQPQHF.

Notes on this clonotype: At one of its ends the junction is not consistent with the germline gene, which may arise from a read error. This sequence joins TRBV28 and TRBJ1-1, with D possibly matching TRBD1 (5 bases). The CDR3 runs 13 residues. CDR1 and CDR2 from the germline V gene are MDHEN and SYDVKM. CDR3 region: CASRTDRYTEVFF. CDR3 nucleotides: TGTGCCAGCAGGACCGACAGATACACTGAAGTTTTCTTT. Variable domain in full (rest from reference TRBV28 and TRBJ1-1): DVKVTQSSRYLVKRTGEKVFLECVQDMDHENMFWYRQDPGLGLRLIYFSYDVKMKEKGDIPEGYSVSREKKERFSLILESASTNQTSMYLCASRTDRYTEVFFGQGTRLTVV.

V and J are TRBV10-3 and TRBJ2-2, with 7 nucleotides matching TRBD1. This CDR3 contains 15 residues. V lost 11 bases to trimming and J lost 3 bases; unmatched junction nucleotides: 12. From germline, CDR1 is ENHRY and CDR2 SYGVKD. CDR3 in DNA: TGTGCCTCACTCGACCGGGACAGAGACACCGGGGAGCTGTTTTTT. The encoded protein is CASLDRDRDTGELFF.

The gene calls are TRBV24-1 and TRBJ2-7, with D possibly TRBD1 on 5 matching bases. V dropped 2 bases and J dropped 0 bases, with 22 bases sitting between them. This CDR3 is built from 19 residues. Germline values: CDR1 KGHDR, CDR2 SFDVKD. The DNA for the CDR3 is TGTGCCACCAGTGATTACCGGCCCTCAGGCAGGGTCCCCTCCTACGAGCAGTACTTC. The encoded protein is CATSDYRPSGRVPSYEQYF.

The chain is built from TRBV15 and TRBJ2-1, with D possibly called TRBD1 or TRBD2 (5 bases each). Germline assignment: CDR1 LNHNV and CDR2 YYDKDF (reference sequence). Trimming pared 1 base from V and 12 bases from J, leaving 13 bases between. The CDR3 contains 13 residues. The CDR3 region has the DNA TGTGCCACCAGCAGAGGTGGGGACCTTGGGCAGTTCTTC. Encoded protein: CATSRGGDLGQFF.